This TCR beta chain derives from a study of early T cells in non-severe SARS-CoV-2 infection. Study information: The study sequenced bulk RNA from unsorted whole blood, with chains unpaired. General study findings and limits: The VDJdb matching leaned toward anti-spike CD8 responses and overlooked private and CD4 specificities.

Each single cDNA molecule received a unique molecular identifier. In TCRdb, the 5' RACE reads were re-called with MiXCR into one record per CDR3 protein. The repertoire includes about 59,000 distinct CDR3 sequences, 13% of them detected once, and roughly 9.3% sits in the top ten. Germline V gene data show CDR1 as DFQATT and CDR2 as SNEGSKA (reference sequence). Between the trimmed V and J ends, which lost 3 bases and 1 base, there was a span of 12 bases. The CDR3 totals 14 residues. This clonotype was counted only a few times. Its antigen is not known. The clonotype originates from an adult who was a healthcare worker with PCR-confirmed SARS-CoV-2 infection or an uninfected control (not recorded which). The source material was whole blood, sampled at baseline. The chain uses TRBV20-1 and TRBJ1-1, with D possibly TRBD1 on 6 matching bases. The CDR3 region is CSASNRVGNTEAFF. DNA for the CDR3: TGCAGTGCTAGTAACAGGGTTGGGAACACTGAAGCTTTCTTT.